This T cell receptor beta chain comes out of a study of siplizumab effects on memory and regulatory T cells. The method was immunoSEQ multiplex PCR; TCRdb's version includes in-frame clones alone and lacks a portion of them. This table holds around 61,000 clones, around 97% found once. The sequencing sample was made of naive CD8+ T cells sorted from blood. This sequence was found in a human donor in good health.

The CDR3 loop is CASSLSYSRRAVLGSDTQYF. CDR3 coding DNA: TGTGCCAGCAGTTTAAGTTATTCAAGGAGGGCGGTTCTCGGGTCAGATACGCAGTATTTT. The chain has TRBV27 and TRBJ2-3; maybe TRBD2 (6 bases). The V gene's germline CDR1 is MNHEY and CDR2 SMNVEV (reference sequence). The CDR3 has 20 amino acids. V lost 2 bases, J lost 4 bases, and 28 bases lay in between.